Given below is one T cell receptor (beta chain) in context. This sample stems from a study of T cell clusters in autoimmune cytopenias. Multiplex touch-down PCR amplified TRB using TRB-A and TRB-B pools in one tube. From its re-call of the multiplex PCR reads, TCRdb lists each CDR3 protein once, without DNA. The table lists under 11,000 distinct CDR3 sequences, with more than 20% in the top ten. The CDR3 is 15 amino acids. Tens of thousands of genome equivalents of blood DNA were amplified for TRB. These same records also appear under a second study, on T cell repertoires in aging, cancer and after chemotherapy.

The clonotype originates from a human donor in good health. The chain links TRBV12-3 or TRBV12-4 to TRBJ2-1; TCRdb calls TRBD1, which cannot be checked without DNA. The sample was peripheral blood. CDR3 residues: CASTEQGVSYNEQFF.